A selection of T cell receptor beta chains follows, all from one sample in a study of T cell responses to AZD1222 COVID-19 vaccine. The protocol was immunoSEQ multiplex PCR, while the TCRdb copy is restricted to in-frame clones and leaves out a portion. The repertoire holds about 79,000 clones, with over 75% as singletons. Here the sequenced sample was peripheral blood, taken on day 0 of AZD1222 vaccination. All receptors derive from an adult in good health. CDR3s include the opening cysteine and the closing phenylalanine or tryptophan. Fields, in order: CDR3 protein, J gene, D gene, V gene. The D gene is left open where the match is weak.

CDR3: CASSQRYEQYF
J: TRBJ2-7
D: -
V: TRBV7-2

CDR3: CASSPPSDQETQYF
J: TRBJ2-5
D: -
V: TRBV3-1/TRBV3-2

CDR3: CASGQNLGEGKNLGELFF
J: TRBJ2-2
D: TRBD2
V: TRBV12-5

CDR3: CASSLGGQGYEQYF
J: TRBJ2-7
D: TRBD1
V: TRBV5-1

CDR3: CASSEAGGQDEKLFF
J: TRBJ1-4
D: TRBD1
V: TRBV2

CDR3: CASSLESQGMSGYTF
J: TRBJ1-2
D: -
V: TRBV11-2

CDR3: CASSPQAINEKLFF
J: TRBJ1-4
D: -
V: TRBV18

CDR3: CASSQEASGHQETQYF
J: TRBJ2-5
D: TRBD2
V: TRBV4-1

CDR3: CASGNQGPLSKNIQYF
J: TRBJ2-4
D: -
V: TRBV12-5

CDR3: CASSSTGTGESPLHF
J: TRBJ1-6
D: TRBD1
V: TRBV19

CDR3: CAWADRRNSPLHF
J: TRBJ1-6
D: TRBD1
V: TRBV30

CDR3: CASGDRPYEQYF
J: TRBJ2-7
D: -
V: TRBV6-5

CDR3: CASKWGTGELFF
J: TRBJ2-2
D: -
V: TRBV19

CDR3: CAISESGQGYEQYF
J: TRBJ2-7
D: TRBD1
V: TRBV10-3

CDR3: CATSDLGQQETQYF
J: TRBJ2-5
D: -
V: TRBV24-1

CDR3: CAIRPDSAGDTQYF
J: TRBJ2-3
D: -
V: TRBV10-3

CDR3: CASSLQGGSNQPQHF
J: TRBJ1-5
D: TRBD1
V: TRBV5-1

CDR3: CSVVGQGGETQYF
J: TRBJ2-5
D: TRBD1
V: TRBV29-1

CDR3: CASTRGAVSGNTIYF
J: TRBJ1-3
D: -
V: TRBV6-1

CDR3: CATNCPWVSRGNTIYF
J: TRBJ1-3
D: -
V: TRBV24-1

CDR3: CATSRGEMGYYEQYF
J: TRBJ2-7
D: -
V: TRBV15

CDR3: CASSFQGAATDTQYF
J: TRBJ2-3
D: TRBD1
V: TRBV7-9